The source of this T cell receptor beta chain is a study of blood T cell repertoires in COVID-19. Study as a whole: Samples taken during acute and convalescent COVID-19 were collected in the United States, Italy and Spain.

In the source study's methods: Nucleated cell counts were estimated from reference gene primer amplification. Assay used: immunoSEQ multiplex PCR; TCRdb lists only in-frame clones, some missing. That table supplies the V and J calls and clone size; D and trimming were determined from the DNA. Of about 170,000 clones in the sample, roughly 80% were seen once. The germline gives CDR1 WSHSY, CDR2 SAAADI. Trimming stripped 2 bases from V and 10 bases from J, with 12 bases between. The CDR3 consists of 13 residues. Source material: peripheral blood. This rearrangement joins TRBV10-2 to TRBJ2-1; D unresolved. The clonotype comes from a human donor with acute or convalescent COVID-19. The donor label of this sample is uncertain. The CDR3 protein is CASSEASVGEQFF. The CDR3 DNA follows: TGCGCCAGCAGTGAGGCTTCGGTCGGGGAGCAGTTCTTC.